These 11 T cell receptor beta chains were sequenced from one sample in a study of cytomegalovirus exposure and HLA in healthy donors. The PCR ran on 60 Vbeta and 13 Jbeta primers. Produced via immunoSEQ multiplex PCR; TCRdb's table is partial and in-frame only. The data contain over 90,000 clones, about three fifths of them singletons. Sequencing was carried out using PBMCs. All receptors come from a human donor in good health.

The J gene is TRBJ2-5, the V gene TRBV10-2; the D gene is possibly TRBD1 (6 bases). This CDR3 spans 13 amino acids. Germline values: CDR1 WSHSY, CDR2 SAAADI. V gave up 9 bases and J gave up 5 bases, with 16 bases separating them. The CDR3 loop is CASSRTAGETQYF. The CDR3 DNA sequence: TGCGCCAGTTCCAGGACAGCCGGCGAGACCCAGTACTTC.

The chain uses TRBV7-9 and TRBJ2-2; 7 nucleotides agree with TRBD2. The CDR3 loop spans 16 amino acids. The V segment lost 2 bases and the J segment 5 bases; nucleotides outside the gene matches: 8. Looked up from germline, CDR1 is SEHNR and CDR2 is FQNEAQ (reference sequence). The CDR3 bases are TGTGCCAGCAGCTTACTGGGCGGGAGTAAAACCGGGGAGCTGTTTTTT. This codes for CASSLLGGSKTGELFF.

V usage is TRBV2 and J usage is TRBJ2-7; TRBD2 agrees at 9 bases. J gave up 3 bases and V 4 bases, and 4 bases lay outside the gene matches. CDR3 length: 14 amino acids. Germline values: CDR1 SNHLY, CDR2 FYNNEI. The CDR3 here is CASSVNSGSYEQYF. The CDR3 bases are TGTGCCAGCAGTGTAAATAGCGGGAGCTACGAGCAGTACTTC.

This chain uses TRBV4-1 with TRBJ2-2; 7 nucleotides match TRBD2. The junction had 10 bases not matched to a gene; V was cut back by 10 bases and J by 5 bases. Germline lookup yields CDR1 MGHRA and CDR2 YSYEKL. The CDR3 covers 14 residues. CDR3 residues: CATSLGGRTGELFF. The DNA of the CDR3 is TGCGCCACCTCCCTGGGGGGGAGGACCGGGGAGCTGTTTTTT.

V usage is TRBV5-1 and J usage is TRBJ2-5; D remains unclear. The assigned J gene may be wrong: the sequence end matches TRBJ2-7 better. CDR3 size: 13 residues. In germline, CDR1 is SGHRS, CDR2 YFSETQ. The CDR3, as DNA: TGCGCCAGCAGCTTGAGCACTGATTACGAGCAGTACTTC. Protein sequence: CASSLSTDYEQYF.

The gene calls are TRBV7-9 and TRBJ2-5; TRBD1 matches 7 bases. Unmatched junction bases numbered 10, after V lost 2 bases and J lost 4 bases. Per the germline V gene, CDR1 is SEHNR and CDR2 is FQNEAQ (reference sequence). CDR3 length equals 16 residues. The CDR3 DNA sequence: TGTGCCAGCAGCTTAAGCTTTAGACAGGGCAGAGAGACCCAGTACTTC. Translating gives CASSLSFRQGRETQYF.

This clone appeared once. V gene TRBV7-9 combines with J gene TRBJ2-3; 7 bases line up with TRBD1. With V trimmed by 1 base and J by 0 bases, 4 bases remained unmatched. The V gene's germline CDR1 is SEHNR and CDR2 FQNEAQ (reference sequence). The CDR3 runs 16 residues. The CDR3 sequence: CASSLGDRSSTDTQYF. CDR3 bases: TGTGCCAGCAGCTTAGGGGACAGAAGTAGCACAGATACGCAGTATTTT.

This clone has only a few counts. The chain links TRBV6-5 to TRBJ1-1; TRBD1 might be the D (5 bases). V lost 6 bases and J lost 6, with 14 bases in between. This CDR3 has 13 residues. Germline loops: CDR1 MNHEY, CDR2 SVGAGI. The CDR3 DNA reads TGTGCCAGCAGGGCCGACAGAGGAGCTGAAGCTTTCTTT. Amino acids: CASRADRGAEAFF.

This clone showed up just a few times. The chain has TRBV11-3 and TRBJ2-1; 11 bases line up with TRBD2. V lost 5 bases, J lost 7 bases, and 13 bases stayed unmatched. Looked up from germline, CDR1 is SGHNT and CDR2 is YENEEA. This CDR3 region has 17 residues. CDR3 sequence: CASSPKPSSGRSNEQFF. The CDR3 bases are TGTGCCAGCAGCCCCAAGCCTTCTAGCGGGAGGAGTAATGAGCAGTTCTTC.

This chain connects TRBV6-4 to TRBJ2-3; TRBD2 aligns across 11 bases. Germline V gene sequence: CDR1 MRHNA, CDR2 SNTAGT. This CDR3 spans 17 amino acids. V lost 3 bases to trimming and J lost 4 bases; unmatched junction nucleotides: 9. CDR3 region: CASSDRGTSGSSDTQYF. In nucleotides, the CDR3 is TGTGCCAGCAGTGATCGGGGTACTAGCGGGAGTTCAGATACGCAGTATTTT.

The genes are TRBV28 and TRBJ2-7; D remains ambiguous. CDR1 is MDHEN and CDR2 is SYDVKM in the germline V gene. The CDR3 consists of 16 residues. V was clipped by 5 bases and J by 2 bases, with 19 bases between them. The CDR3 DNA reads TGTGCCAGCAGTCCTTGGGCAGGAATTTTCGCCTACGAGCAGTACTTC. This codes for CASSPWAGIFAYEQYF.